The 21 T cell receptor beta chains reported below all come from one sample, sequenced in a study of human T cells and chemical hapten exposure. In TCRdb, the RACE reads were re-called with MiXCR into one record per CDR3 protein. The sample yields a few hundred thousand distinct CDR3 sequences, just under 6.5% seen once. Time point reported: patch test 2, 6 weeks after DPC sensitization. Specified treatment: therapeutic diphenylcyclopropenone sensitization with weekly scalp DPC. Sequenced material: whole blood, taken in connection with sensitization to the hapten diphenylcyclopropenone (DPC). The receptors were gathered from a woman aged 18 to 35 with alopecia areata. Some clones in this sample may be carry-over from other donors' samples.

This clonotype was picked up many times. This sequence joins TRBV4-3 and TRBJ1-6; TRBD1 aligns across 8 bases. The germline gives CDR1 LGHNA, CDR2 YSLEER. V shed 1 base, J shed 9 bases, and the junction held 5 bases outside the gene matches. This CDR3 is 15 amino acids long. The DNA for the CDR3 is TGCGCCAGCAGCCAAGGGACAGGGATGGGTTCACCCCTCCACTTT. Its translation: CASSQGTGMGSPLHF.

This clonotype was picked up a small number of times. The chain joins TRBV4-3 to TRBJ2-1; D not certain. Germline CDR1 LGHNA, CDR2 YSLEER. Between the trimmed V and J ends, which lost 4 bases and 0 bases, there was a span of 7 bases. CDR3 length: 14 amino acids. In DNA, the CDR3 is TGCGCCAGCAGCCTTTGGAGCTCCTACAATGAGCAGTTCTTC. It yields the protein CASSLWSSYNEQFF.

The V gene is TRBV5-4, the J gene TRBJ1-6, with no clear D. The germline CDR1 and CDR2 sequences are SGHNT and YYREEE (reference sequence). CDR3 length: 15 amino acids. V was pared by 0 bases and J by 10 bases, with 14 bases between. CDR3 loop: CASSLDPDLMSPLHF. The CDR3 bases are TGTGCCAGCAGCTTGGATCCAGATCTGATGTCACCCCTCCACTTT.

This clonotype has a count of ten or more. The gene calls are TRBV12-3 or TRBV12-4 and TRBJ1-5; the match to TRBD1 covers 7 bases. Losses at the gene ends were 4 bases for V and 9 bases for J; bases not matched to a gene: 6. There are 13 residues in the CDR3. DNA for the CDR3: TGTGCCAGCAGTTACGAGGGGGCGAGGCCCCAGCATTTT. Amino acids: CASSYEGARPQHF.

The J gene is TRBJ2-3, the V gene TRBV5-6; 9 bases are shared with TRBD1. V lost 5 bases to trimming and J lost 14 bases; unmatched junction nucleotides: 9. This CDR3 has 12 residues. CDR1 is SGHDT, CDR2 YYEEEE, per germline. Here the CDR3 DNA reads TGTGCCAGCAGGACCGGGACAGGGCTTCTGTATTTT. It specifies CASRTGTGLLYF.

The rearrangement joins TRBV7-2 to TRBJ2-5, with 7 positions matching TRBD1. This CDR3 comprises 14 residues. Germline trimming cut 2 bases from V and 5 bases from J; bases unmatched to any gene: 5. Germline CDR1 is SGHTA and CDR2 is FQGNSA. The DNA for the CDR3 is TGTGCCAGCAGCTTAAGGCAGGGGGAGGAGACCCAGTACTTC. Translated, it gives CASSLRQGEETQYF.

In its sample, this clonotype was seen many times. The gene calls are TRBV5-1 and TRBJ1-2; D remains ambiguous. Germline V gene sequence: CDR1 SGHRS, CDR2 YFSETQ. Deletions cut 4 bases from V and 5 bases from J, with 18 bases between. CDR3 size: 15 residues. The CDR3 is CASSGGTLGKYGYTF. Here the CDR3 DNA reads TGCGCCAGCAGCGGAGGTACTTTAGGGAAATATGGCTACACCTTC.

In this sample, this clonotype turned up many times. V is TRBV4-3 and J is TRBJ1-1, with D hard to call. CDR1 is LGHNA and CDR2 is YSLEER in the germline V gene. The V gene lost 0 bases and the J gene lost 7 bases, with 9 bases spanning the gap. This CDR3 has 13 amino acids. The CDR3 loop reads CASSQEGYGEAFF. The CDR3 bases are TGCGCCAGCAGCCAAGAGGGGTACGGTGAAGCTTTCTTT.

On this clonotype: A much bigger clone sits one base away, suggesting this may be a read error. The rearrangement uses TRBV29-1 and TRBJ1-2, with D possibly being TRBD1 (5 bases). Germline V gene sequence: CDR1 SQVTM, CDR2 ANQGSEA. CDR3 length: 11 residues. CDR3 amino acids: CSGGDSYGYSF. The CDR3 DNA reads as TGCAGCGGGGGAGACAGCTATGGCTACTCCTTC.

The V gene is TRBV10-2, the J gene TRBJ2-5; D might be TRBD2 (5 bases). Germline V gene lookup returns CDR1 WSHSY and CDR2 SAAADI. This CDR3 comprises 13 residues. V was shortened by 7 bases and J by 5 bases, with 14 bases between the two germline ends. This CDR3 is CASKKRRGETQYF. The CDR3 coding sequence is TGCGCCAGCAAGAAGCGGCGAGGGGAGACCCAGTACTTC.

Details on this clonotype: A much larger clone is a single base away; this may be a read error. The genes are TRBV5-5 and TRBJ2-1, with D possibly TRBD1 on 6 matching bases. The germline V gene has CDR1 SGHKS and CDR2 YYEKEE (reference sequence). This CDR3 contains 13 residues. CDR3 sequence: CASRKQGYNQQFF. CDR3 sequence (DNA): TGTGCCAGCCGAAAACAGGGTTACAATCAGCAGTTCTTC. Full variable domain (rest looked up from reference TRBV5-5 and TRBJ2-1): DAGVTQSPTHLIKTRGQQVTLRCSPISGHKSVSWYQQVLGQGPQFIFQYYEKEERGRGNFPDRFSARQFPNYSSELNVNALLLGDSALYLCASRKQGYNQQFFGPGTRLTVL.

The table lists this clonotype with a few counts. The V gene is TRBV10-3, the J gene TRBJ2-3, with D maybe TRBD1 (6 bases). V lost 7 bases to trimming and J lost 5 bases, with 7 bases between them. The germline CDR1 and CDR2 sequences are ENHRY and SYGVKD. This CDR3 contains 11 residues. The CDR3 nucleotides read TGTGCCATCACCAGGGGAGATACGCAGTATTTT. Translating it yields CAITRGDTQYF.

The V gene is TRBV5-6, the J gene TRBJ1-5, with D unresolved. Trimming left V 4 bases short and J 2 bases short, with 10 bases between. This CDR3 is 14 amino acids long. From germline, CDR1 is SGHDT and CDR2 YYEEEE. The CDR3 loop reads CASSRRLRNQPQHF. Written as DNA, the CDR3 is TGTGCCAGCAGCAGAAGGCTTCGCAATCAGCCCCAGCATTTT.

The V call is TRBV4-1, the J call TRBJ1-4; 8 nucleotides line up with TRBD1. From germline, CDR1 is MGHRA and CDR2 YSYEKL. This CDR3 region has 15 residues. V shed 3 bases, J shed 8 bases, and the junction held 8 bases outside the gene matches. The CDR3 DNA sequence: TGCGCCAGCAGCCAGGAGGACAGGGCAGGGGAAAAACTGTTTTTT. It specifies CASSQEDRAGEKLFF.

This clonotype was found a few times. The chain links TRBV7-2 to TRBJ1-1; no reliable D call. Looked up from germline, CDR1 is SGHTA and CDR2 is FQGNSA. The CDR3 spans 15 residues. Trimming stripped 2 bases from V and 1 base from J, with 11 bases between. The CDR3 sequence: CASSLNGEGNTEAFF. DNA of the CDR3: TGTGCCAGCAGCTTAAATGGGGAAGGGAACACTGAAGCTTTCTTT.

This clonotype was detected only a few times. The J gene is TRBJ2-5, the V gene TRBV29-1; D unresolved. The CDR3 totals 14 residues. Germline V gene sequence: CDR1 SQVTM, CDR2 ANQGSEA. The V end was cut by 4 bases, the J end by 2 bases, with 14 bases between. In DNA form, the CDR3 reads TGCAGCGTTGGCCTGATACAGCAACAAGAGACCCAGTACTTC. Translation: CSVGLIQQQETQYF.

This clonotype was seen many times. The chain uses TRBV13 and TRBJ1-1, with D possibly matching TRBD1 (5 bases). CDR1 is PRHDT, CDR2 FYEKMQ, per germline (reference sequence). The V gene lost 3 bases and the J gene lost 1 base, with 9 bases spanning the gap. The CDR3 covers 14 residues. CDR3 sequence: CASSFRDPNTEAFF. The CDR3 DNA reads as TGTGCCAGCAGCTTTCGGGACCCGAACACTGAAGCTTTCTTT.

The CDR3: CAISEAMRNTEAFF. CDR3 DNA sequence: TGTGCCATCAGTGAGGCGATGCGTAACACTGAAGCTTTCTTT. The chain joins TRBV10-3 to TRBJ1-1; D ambiguous. The CDR3 is 14 amino acids. Deletions cut 2 bases from V and 2 bases from J, with 9 bases between. CDR1 is ENHRY, CDR2 SYGVKD, per germline.

This clonotype has more than one count but fewer than ten. CDR3 coding DNA: TGTGCCAGCCGTAGGAGACAACTTAACTATGGCTACACCTTC. Protein product: CASRRRQLNYGYTF. This chain links TRBV6-2 or TRBV6-3 with TRBJ1-2; D is unclear. The CDR3 runs to 14 residues. Germline values: CDR1 MNHEY, CDR2 SVGEGT. Trimming removed 8 bases from V and 1 base from J, with 14 bases in between.

This clonotype has a count of ten or more. The chain links TRBV6-5 to TRBJ2-7; 10 bases align to TRBD2. The germline V gene has CDR1 MNHEY and CDR2 SVGAGI. V trimming: 4 bases; J trimming: 4 bases; junction bases outside the gene matches: 4. The CDR3 is 14 amino acids. DNA of the CDR3: TGTGCCAGCAGTTCAGCGGGGGGGCGGTACGAGCAGTACTTC. Encoded protein: CASSSAGGRYEQYF.

V and J are TRBV20-1 and TRBJ1-5; D unresolved. V was cut by 2 bases and J by 3 bases, with 11 bases left in between. The CDR3 has 14 residues. Germline values: CDR1 DFQATT, CDR2 SNEGSKA (reference sequence). CDR3 residues: CSARTLTPNQPQHF. The CDR3 DNA reads TGCAGTGCTAGAACGTTGACTCCCAATCAGCCCCAGCATTTT.